What follows describes a single T cell receptor beta chain. These data come from a study of low-dose radiotherapy and immunotherapy resistance in tumors. Study overall: Those assigned to Cohort 2 were treated with 1 Gy per fraction every two weeks (13 Gy in total over 26 weeks). Aspirin was taken orally at 300 mg daily by patients, and this continued for four cycles from cycle 1 day 1.

Primers targeting TRAV and TRBV primed first-strand cDNA, covering alpha and beta chains. TCR amplification involved 20 PCR cycles with a constant-region primer and V-primer adapter. In vitro transcription amplified isolated mRNA. From the reads, TCRdb called clonotypes with MiXCR, one entry per CDR3 protein. The data hold about 91,000 distinct CDR3 sequences, with less than 25% observed a single time. Noted time point: after trial treatment. Sample treatment: LDRT plus nivolumab, ipilimumab, low-dose cyclophosphamide and aspirin (RACIN trial). With V trimmed by 5 bases and J by 4 bases, 6 bases remained unmatched. From germline, CDR1 is SGHTA and CDR2 FQGNSA. The CDR3 contains 14 residues.

The genes are TRBV7-2 and TRBJ2-3, with 7 bases that match TRBD2. This sequence originates from a female donor with ovarian cancer. The sample in question was PBMCs, obtained after low-dose radiotherapy plus immunotherapy. CDR3 loop: CASSPTSYADTQYF. The CDR3 region has the DNA TGTGCCAGCAGCCCGACTAGCTACGCAGATACGCAGTATTTT.